The 14 T cell receptor beta chains given below trace back to one sample, sequenced in a study of vaccination effects on CD4 cells after COVID-19. Culture proceeded for approximately 10 days, and CD4+ T cells were then isolated. No antigen is known for these receptors. Sequencing used immunoSEQ multiplex PCR; TCRdb keeps in-frame clones, though not all of them. The sample lists tens of thousands of clones; roughly 79% were seen once. The source was CD4+ T cells from PBMCs cultured without peptide, collected before COVID-19 vaccination. The receptors originated from a human donor who received a COVID-19 vaccine.

The chain uses TRBV5-1 and TRBJ1-2, with TRBD1 identical over 9 bases. Losses at the gene ends were 0 bases for V and 4 bases for J; bases not matched to a gene: 1. The CDR3 length is 14 residues. Germline loops: CDR1 SGHRS, CDR2 YFSETQ. The CDR3 region has the DNA TGCGCCAGCAGCTTGGACAGGGGGCTCTATGGCTACACCTTC. Translation: CASSLDRGLYGYTF.

J is TRBJ2-5 and V is TRBV11-2, with D possibly being TRBD1 (5 bases). V was clipped by 1 base and J by 7 bases, with 19 bases between them. CDR1 and CDR2 from the germline V gene are SGHAT and FQNNGV. This CDR3 has 16 residues. This CDR3 reads CASSLGTSALLGTQYF. CDR3 DNA: TGTGCCAGCAGCTTAGGGACAAGCGCTCTTTTAGGGACCCAGTACTTC.

The chain is built from TRBV5-5 and TRBJ1-1; D not resolved. From germline, CDR1 is SGHKS and CDR2 YYEKEE (reference sequence). With 8 bases removed from V and 0 bases from J, the gap between germline ends came to 8 bases. The CDR3 is 12 amino acids. CDR3 sequence reads: CASQGLNTEAFF. The DNA for the CDR3 is TGTGCCAGTCAAGGGTTGAACACTGAAGCTTTCTTT. Looking up the rest from reference TRBV5-5 and TRBJ1-1 gives the full variable domain: DAGVTQSPTHLIKTRGQQVTLRCSPISGHKSVSWYQQVLGQGPQFIFQYYEKEERGRGNFPDRFSARQFPNYSSELNVNALLLGDSALYLCASQGLNTEAFFGQGTRLTVV.

The J gene is TRBJ2-1, the V gene TRBV9; 7 bases are a match to TRBD1. V shed 0 bases, J shed 5 bases, and the junction held 5 bases outside the gene matches. CDR3 length equals 15 residues. Germline CDR1 is SGDLS and CDR2 is YYNGEE. DNA of the CDR3: TGTGCCAGCAGCGTAGGACAGGGTCCAGACAATGAGCAGTTCTTC. Protein product: CASSVGQGPDNEQFF.

The J gene is TRBJ2-3, the V gene TRBV5-1, with 9 positions matching TRBD2. The CDR3 spans 16 residues. CDR1 is SGHRS and CDR2 is YFSETQ in the germline V gene. The J segment lost 2 bases and the V segment lost 5 bases, leaving 9 bases of the junction unmatched. CDR3 sequence reads: CASRQGLAGITDTQYF. CDR3 in DNA: TGCGCCAGCAGACAGGGGCTAGCGGGGATCACAGATACGCAGTATTTT. Full variable domain (remainder filled in from reference TRBV5-1 and TRBJ2-3): KAGVTQTPRYLIKTRGQQVTLSCSPISGHRSVSWYQQTPGQGLQFLFEYFSETQRNKGNFPGRFSGRQFSNSRSEMNVSTLELGDSALYLCASRQGLAGITDTQYFGPGTRLTVL.

This sequence joins TRBV12-5 and TRBJ2-7, with 9 bases fitting TRBD1. CDR1 is LGHNT and CDR2 is FRNRAP in the germline V gene. The CDR3 runs to 15 residues. The V gene end was trimmed by 4 bases and the J gene end by 1 base; junction bases not matched to a gene: 5. CDR3 amino acids: CASGSPGQGSYEQYF. In DNA, the CDR3 is TGTGCTAGTGGTTCCCCCGGACAGGGGTCCTACGAGCAGTACTTC.

Within the sample, this clone is large. The V call is TRBV10-3, the J call TRBJ1-2; 7 nucleotides match TRBD1. The V and J ends lost 7 bases and 0 bases, in that order; junction bases with no gene match: 8. The CDR3 extends over 15 amino acids. Per the germline V gene, CDR1 is ENHRY and CDR2 is SYGVKD. The CDR3 sequence is CAIIGQGQSNYGYTF. CDR3 bases: TGTGCCATCATCGGTCAGGGACAGTCTAACTATGGCTACACCTTC.

V usage is TRBV27 and J usage is TRBJ2-7; tentatively, D is TRBD1 or TRBD2 (5 bases each). The CDR3 spans 12 residues. The germline gives CDR1 MNHEY, CDR2 SMNVEV (reference sequence). Between the trimmed V and J ends, which lost 9 bases and 4 bases, there was a span of 13 bases. The DNA of the CDR3 is TGTGCCAGTCGCCGGGACGGATACGAGCAGTACTTC. As protein: CASRRDGYEQYF.

The V call is TRBV27, the J call TRBJ1-5; TRBD1 aligns across 7 bases. Germline CDR1 MNHEY, CDR2 SMNVEV (reference sequence). The CDR3 has 13 residues. V lost 6 bases to trimming and J lost 9 bases; unmatched junction nucleotides: 8. DNA for the CDR3: TGTGCCAGCAGCCAACAGGGGCGGGCGCCCCAGCATTTT. It encodes CASSQQGRAPQHF.

This clone was found a few times. The chain carries TRBV29-1 and TRBJ2-1; D tentatively reads TRBD1 or TRBD2 (7 bases each). This CDR3 comprises 14 residues. The ends were cut back, 4 bases at V and 7 bases at J, with 17 bases in the middle. Germline lookup yields CDR1 SQVTM and CDR2 ANQGSEA. For the CDR3, the DNA is TGCAGCGTTGTAGGGGGCGGGAGTGGTAATGAGCAGTTCTTC. Translated: CSVVGGGSGNEQFF.

By frequency in the sample, this clone is medium-sized. V and J are TRBV11-2 and TRBJ1-2; maybe TRBD1 (5 bases). Germline V lookup: CDR1 SGHAT, CDR2 FQNNGV. V was pared by 0 bases and J by 5 bases, with 10 bases between. The CDR3 is 14 amino acids. CDR3 region: CASSLEATVYGYTF. Written as DNA, the CDR3 is TGTGCCAGCAGCTTAGAGGCGACAGTTTATGGCTACACCTTC. Full variable domain (missing parts from reference TRBV11-2 and TRBJ1-2): EAGVAQSPRYKIIEKRQSVAFWCNPISGHATLYWYQQILGQGPKLLIQFQNNGVVDDSQLPKDRFSAERLKGVDSTLKIQPAKLEDSAVYLCASSLEATVYGYTFGSGTRLTVV.

The chain has TRBV7-9 and TRBJ2-1, with 7 nucleotides matching TRBD1. The CDR3 is 16 amino acids. CDR1 SEHNR and CDR2 FQNEAQ come from the germline V gene (reference sequence). Trimming took 2 bases from V and 5 from J; bases not matched to a gene: 9. The CDR3 nucleotides are TGTGCCAGCAGCTTAAGTCCGGGACAGATCAACAATGAGCAGTTCTTC. This sequence encodes CASSLSPGQINNEQFF.

The chain has TRBV25-1 and TRBJ2-5, with a possible D match to TRBD1 (8 bases). This CDR3 is built from 14 residues. The V gene lost 4 bases and the J gene lost 5 bases, with 14 bases spanning the gap. Germline V lookup: CDR1 MGHDK, CDR2 SYGVNS. The CDR3 DNA reads as TGTGCCAGCAGTGTACAGGGGGGGGTGGAGACCCAGTACTTC. Its protein is CASSVQGGVETQYF.

V is TRBV7-2 and J is TRBJ1-2; D is perhaps TRBD1 (6 bases). This CDR3 is built from 14 residues. The V end was cut by 4 bases, the J end by 3 bases, with 12 bases between. Germline loops: CDR1 SGHTA, CDR2 FQGNSA. In nucleotides, the CDR3 is TGTGCCAGCAGCTCACCTGGGACATACTATGGCTACACCTTC. Its protein product is CASSSPGTYYGYTF.